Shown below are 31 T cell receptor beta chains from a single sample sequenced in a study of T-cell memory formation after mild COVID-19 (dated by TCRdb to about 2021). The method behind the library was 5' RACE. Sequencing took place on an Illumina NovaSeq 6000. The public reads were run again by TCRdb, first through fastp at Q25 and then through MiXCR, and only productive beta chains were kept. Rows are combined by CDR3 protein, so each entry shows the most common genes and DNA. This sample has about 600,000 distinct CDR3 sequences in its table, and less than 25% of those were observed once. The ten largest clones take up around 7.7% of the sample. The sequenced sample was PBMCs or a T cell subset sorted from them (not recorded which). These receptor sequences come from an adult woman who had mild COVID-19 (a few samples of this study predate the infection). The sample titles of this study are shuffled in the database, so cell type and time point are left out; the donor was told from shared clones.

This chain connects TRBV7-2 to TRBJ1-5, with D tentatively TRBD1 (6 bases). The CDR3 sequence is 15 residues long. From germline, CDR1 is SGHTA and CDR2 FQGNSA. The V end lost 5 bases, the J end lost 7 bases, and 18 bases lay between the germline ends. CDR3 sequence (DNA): TGTGCCAGCAGCGGGCAGGGGCAGGCAGCACAGCCCCAGCATTTT. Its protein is CASSGQGQAAQPQHF.

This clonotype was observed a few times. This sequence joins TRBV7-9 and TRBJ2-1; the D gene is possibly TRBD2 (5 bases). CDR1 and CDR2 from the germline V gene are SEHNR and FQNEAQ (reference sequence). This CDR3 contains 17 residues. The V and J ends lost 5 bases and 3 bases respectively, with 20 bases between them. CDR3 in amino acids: CASSPPEDDPSYNEQFF. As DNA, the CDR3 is TGTGCCAGCAGCCCCCCGGAGGACGACCCCAGCTACAATGAGCAGTTCTTC. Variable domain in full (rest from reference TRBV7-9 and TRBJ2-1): DTGVSQNPRHKITKRGQNVTFRCDPISEHNRLYWYRQTLGQGPEFLTYFQNEAQLEKSRLLSDRFSAERPKGSFSTLEIQRTEQGDSAMYLCASSPPEDDPSYNEQFFGPGTRLTVL.

As DNA, the CDR3 is TGCAGTGCTAACCCTGCAGGGCGTACTAGCACAGATACGCAGTATTTT. Translation gives CSANPAGRTSTDTQYF. V is TRBV20-1 and J is TRBJ2-3; a weak D match, TRBD1 (5 bases). Looked up from germline, CDR1 is DFQATT and CDR2 is SNEGSKA (reference sequence). The CDR3 consists of 16 residues. V lost 4 bases and J 0 bases, leaving 17 bases between the germline ends.

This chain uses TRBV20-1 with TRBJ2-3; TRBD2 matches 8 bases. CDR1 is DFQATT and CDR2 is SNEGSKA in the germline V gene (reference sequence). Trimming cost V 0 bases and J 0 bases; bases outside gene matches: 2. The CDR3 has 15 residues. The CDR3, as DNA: TGCAGTGCTAGAGATAGCGGGGAGAGCACAGATACGCAGTATTTT. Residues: CSARDSGESTDTQYF.

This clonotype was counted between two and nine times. This chain's CDR3 is CASSPTGVYEQYF. CDR3 coding DNA: TGCGCCAGCAGTCCGACGGGGGTTTACGAGCAGTACTTC. The chain joins TRBV5-1 to TRBJ2-7; TRBD2 might be the D (6 bases). The CDR3 is 13 amino acids. CDR1 and CDR2 (germline): SGHRS, YFSETQ. Trimming left V 5 bases short and J 4 bases short, with 13 bases between.

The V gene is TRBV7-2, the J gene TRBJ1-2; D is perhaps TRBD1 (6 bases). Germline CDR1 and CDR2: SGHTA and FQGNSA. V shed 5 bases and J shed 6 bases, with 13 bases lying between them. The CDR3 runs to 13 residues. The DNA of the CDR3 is TGTGCCAGCAGCCACAGCGGGGACAATGGCTACACCTTC. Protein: CASSHSGDNGYTF.

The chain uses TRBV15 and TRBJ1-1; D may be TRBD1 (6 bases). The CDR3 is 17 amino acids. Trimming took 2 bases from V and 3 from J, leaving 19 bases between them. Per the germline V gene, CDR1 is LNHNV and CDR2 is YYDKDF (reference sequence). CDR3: CATSRPILDRQDTEAFF. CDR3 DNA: TGTGCCACCAGCAGACCAATTCTGGACAGACAAGACACTGAAGCTTTCTTT.

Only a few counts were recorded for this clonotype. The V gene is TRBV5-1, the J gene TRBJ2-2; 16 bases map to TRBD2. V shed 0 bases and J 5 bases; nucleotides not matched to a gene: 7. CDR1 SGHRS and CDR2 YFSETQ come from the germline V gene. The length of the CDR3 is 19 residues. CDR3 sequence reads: CASSLAGTSGRARTGELFF. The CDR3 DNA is TGCGCCAGCAGCTTGGCCGGGACTAGCGGGAGGGCCAGGACCGGGGAGCTGTTTTTT.

CDR3 in DNA: TGTGCCAGCAGCCAAGGGACAGCCAACAATGAGCAGTTCTTC. As protein: CASSQGTANNEQFF. The rearrangement joins TRBV6-5 to TRBJ2-1, with 7 bases identical to TRBD1. Germline CDR1 MNHEY, CDR2 SVGAGI. The V segment lost 6 bases and the J segment 5 bases; nucleotides outside the gene matches: 7. The CDR3 has 14 amino acids.

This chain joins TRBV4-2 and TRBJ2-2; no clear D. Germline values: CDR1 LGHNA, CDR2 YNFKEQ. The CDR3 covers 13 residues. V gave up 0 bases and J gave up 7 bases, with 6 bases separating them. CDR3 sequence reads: CASSQDPGGELFF. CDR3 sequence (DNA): TGTGCCAGCAGCCAAGATCCTGGCGGGGAGCTGTTTTTT.

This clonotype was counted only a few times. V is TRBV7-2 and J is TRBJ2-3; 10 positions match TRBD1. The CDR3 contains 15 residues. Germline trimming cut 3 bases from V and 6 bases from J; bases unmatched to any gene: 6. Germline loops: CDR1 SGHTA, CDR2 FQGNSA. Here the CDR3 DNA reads TGTGCCAGCAGCTTTAGACAGGGGGCGGTGGATACGCAGTATTTT. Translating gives CASSFRQGAVDTQYF. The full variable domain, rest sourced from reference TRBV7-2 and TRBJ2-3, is GAGVSQSPSNKVTEKGKDVELRCDPISGHTALYWYRQSLGQGLEFLIYFQGNSAPDKSGLPSDRFSAERTGGSVSTLTIQRTQQEDSAVYLCASSFRQGAVDTQYFGPGTRLTVL.

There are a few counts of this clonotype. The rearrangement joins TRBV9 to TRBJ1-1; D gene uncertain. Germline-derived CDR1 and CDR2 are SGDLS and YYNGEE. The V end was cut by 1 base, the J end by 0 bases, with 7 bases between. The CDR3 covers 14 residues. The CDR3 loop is CASSVSLMNTEAFF. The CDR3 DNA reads TGTGCCAGCAGCGTATCGCTCATGAACACTGAAGCTTTCTTT.

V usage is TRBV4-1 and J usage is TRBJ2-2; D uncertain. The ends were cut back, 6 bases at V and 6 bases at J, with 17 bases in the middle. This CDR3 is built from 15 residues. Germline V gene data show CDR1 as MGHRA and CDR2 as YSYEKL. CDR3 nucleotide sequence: TGCGCCAGCAGGCCGGCAGGATCCCGTGCCGGGGAGCTGTTTTTT. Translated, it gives CASRPAGSRAGELFF.

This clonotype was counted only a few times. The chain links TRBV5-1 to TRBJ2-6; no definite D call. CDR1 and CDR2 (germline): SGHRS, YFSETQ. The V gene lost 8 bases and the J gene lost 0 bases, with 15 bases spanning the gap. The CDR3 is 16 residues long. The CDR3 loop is CASTQLLTSGANVLTF. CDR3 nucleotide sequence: TGCGCCAGTACTCAGCTCCTTACCTCTGGGGCCAACGTCCTGACTTTC.

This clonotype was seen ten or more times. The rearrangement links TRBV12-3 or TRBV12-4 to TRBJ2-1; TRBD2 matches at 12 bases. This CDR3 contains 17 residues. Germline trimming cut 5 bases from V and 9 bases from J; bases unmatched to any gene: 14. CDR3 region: CASSEGWLAGGWSEQFF. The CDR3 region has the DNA TGTGCCAGCAGTGAGGGATGGCTAGCGGGAGGGTGGAGTGAGCAGTTCTTC.

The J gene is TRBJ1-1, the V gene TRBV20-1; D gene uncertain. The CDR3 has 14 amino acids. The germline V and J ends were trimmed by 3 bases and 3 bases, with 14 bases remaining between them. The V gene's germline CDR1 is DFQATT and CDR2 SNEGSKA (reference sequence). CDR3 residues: CSARRTGDYTEAFF. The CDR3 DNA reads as TGCAGTGCTAGGCGGACGGGTGACTACACTGAAGCTTTCTTT.

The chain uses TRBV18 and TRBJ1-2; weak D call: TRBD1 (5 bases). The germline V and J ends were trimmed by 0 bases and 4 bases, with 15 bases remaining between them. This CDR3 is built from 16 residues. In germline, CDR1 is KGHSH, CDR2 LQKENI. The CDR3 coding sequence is TGTGCCAGCTCACCACCGATGGGGCAGGACTTCTATGGCTACACCTTC. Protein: CASSPPMGQDFYGYTF.

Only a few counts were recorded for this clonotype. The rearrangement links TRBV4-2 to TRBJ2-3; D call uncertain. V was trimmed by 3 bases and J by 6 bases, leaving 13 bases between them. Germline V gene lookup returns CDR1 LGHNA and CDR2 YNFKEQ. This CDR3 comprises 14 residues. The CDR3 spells CASSQSDLGDTQYF. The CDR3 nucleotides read TGTGCCAGCAGCCAGTCAGATCTTGGGGATACGCAGTATTTT.

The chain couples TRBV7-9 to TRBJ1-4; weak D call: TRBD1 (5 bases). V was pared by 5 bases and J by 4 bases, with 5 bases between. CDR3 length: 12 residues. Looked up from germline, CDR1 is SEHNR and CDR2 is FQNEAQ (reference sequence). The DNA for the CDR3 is TGTGCCAGCAGCGACAGTAATGAAAAACTGTTTTTT. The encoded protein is CASSDSNEKLFF.

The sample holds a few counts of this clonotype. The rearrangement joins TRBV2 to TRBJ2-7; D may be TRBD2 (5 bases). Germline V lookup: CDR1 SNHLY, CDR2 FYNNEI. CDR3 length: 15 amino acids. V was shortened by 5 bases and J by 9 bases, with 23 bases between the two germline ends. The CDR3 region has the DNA TGTGCCAGCAGTCGCGGCGCGAGGGTTACCCCCCCGCAGTACTTC. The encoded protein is CASSRGARVTPPQYF. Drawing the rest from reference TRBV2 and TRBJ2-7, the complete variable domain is EPEVTQTPSHQVTQMGQEVILRCVPISNHLYFYWYRQILGQKVEFLVSFYNNEISEKSEIFDDQFSVERPDGSNFTLKIRSTKLEDSAMYFCASSRGARVTPPQYFGPGTRLTVT.

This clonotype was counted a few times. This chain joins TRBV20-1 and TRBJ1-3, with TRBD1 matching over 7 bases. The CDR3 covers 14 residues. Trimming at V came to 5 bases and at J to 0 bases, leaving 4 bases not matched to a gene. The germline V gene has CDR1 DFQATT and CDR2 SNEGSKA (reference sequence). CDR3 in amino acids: CSASTGSSGNTIYF. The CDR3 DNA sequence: TGCAGTGCTTCGACAGGGAGCTCTGGAAACACCATATATTTT.

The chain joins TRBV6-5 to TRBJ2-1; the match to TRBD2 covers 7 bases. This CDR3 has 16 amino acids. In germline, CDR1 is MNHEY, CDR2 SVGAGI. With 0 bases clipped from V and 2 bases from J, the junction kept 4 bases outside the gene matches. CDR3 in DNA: TGTGCCAGCAGTTACTCGGGCGGGGGTCCCTACAATGAGCAGTTCTTC. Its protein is CASSYSGGGPYNEQFF.

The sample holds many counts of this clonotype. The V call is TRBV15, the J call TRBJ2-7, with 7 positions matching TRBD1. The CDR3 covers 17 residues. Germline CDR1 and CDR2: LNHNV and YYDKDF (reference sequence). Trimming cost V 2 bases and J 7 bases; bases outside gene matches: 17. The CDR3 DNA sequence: TGTGCCACCAGCAGATCACCTCGAGGGACAGTGGGACGGGAGCAGTACTTC. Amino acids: CATSRSPRGTVGREQYF.

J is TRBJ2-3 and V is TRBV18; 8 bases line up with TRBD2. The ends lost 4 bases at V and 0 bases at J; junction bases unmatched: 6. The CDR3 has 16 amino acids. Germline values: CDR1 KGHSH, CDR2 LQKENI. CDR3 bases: TGTGCCAGCTCACGAGTCGGGGGGGCTAGCACAGATACGCAGTATTTT. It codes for CASSRVGGASTDTQYF.

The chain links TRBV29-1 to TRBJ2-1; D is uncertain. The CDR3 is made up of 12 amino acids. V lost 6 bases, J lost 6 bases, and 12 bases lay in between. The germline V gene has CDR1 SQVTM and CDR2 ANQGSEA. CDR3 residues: CSVVNGVNEQFF. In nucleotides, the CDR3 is TGCAGCGTAGTGAACGGAGTCAATGAGCAGTTCTTC.

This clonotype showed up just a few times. CDR3 sequence (DNA): TGTGCCATCTGGCAGGGGGTGGGGAATGAGCAGTTCTTC. The encoded protein is CAIWQGVGNEQFF. The chain combines TRBV10-3 with TRBJ2-1, with TRBD1 matching 7 bases. The CDR3 length is 13 residues. The V and J ends lost 8 bases and 7 bases, in that order; junction bases with no gene match: 8. Germline values: CDR1 ENHRY, CDR2 SYGVKD.

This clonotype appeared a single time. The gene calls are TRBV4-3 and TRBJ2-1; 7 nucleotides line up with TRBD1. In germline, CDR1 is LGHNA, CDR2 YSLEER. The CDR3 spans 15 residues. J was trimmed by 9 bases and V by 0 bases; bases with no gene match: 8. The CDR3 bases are TGCGCCAGCAGCCAAGATCCGGCAGGGGGTACTGAGCAGTTCTTC. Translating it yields CASSQDPAGGTEQFF.

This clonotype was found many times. CDR3 nucleotide sequence: TGTGCCAGCAGCTTCGGGCTGTGCTCTGGGGCCAACGTCCTGACTTTC. This codes for CASSFGLCSGANVLTF. The chain employs TRBV7-3 and TRBJ2-6; D is ambiguous. This CDR3 contains 16 residues. Trimming stripped 3 bases from V and 0 bases from J, with 9 bases between. CDR1 and CDR2 from the germline V gene are SGHTA and FQGTGA.

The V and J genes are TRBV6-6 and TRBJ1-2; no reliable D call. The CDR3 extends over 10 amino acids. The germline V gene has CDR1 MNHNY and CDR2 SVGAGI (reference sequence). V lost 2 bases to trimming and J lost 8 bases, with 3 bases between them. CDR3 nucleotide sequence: TGTGCCAGCAGTTACAGGGGCTACACCTTC. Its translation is CASSYRGYTF.

CDR3 in amino acids: CASTKRVLQPQHF. The CDR3 coding sequence is TGTGCCAGCACCAAACGGGTCTTACAACCCCAGCATTTT. The chain uses TRBV12-3 or TRBV12-4 and TRBJ1-5; D gene unclear. V shed 7 bases and J shed 10 bases, with 17 bases lying between them. The length of the CDR3 is 13 residues.

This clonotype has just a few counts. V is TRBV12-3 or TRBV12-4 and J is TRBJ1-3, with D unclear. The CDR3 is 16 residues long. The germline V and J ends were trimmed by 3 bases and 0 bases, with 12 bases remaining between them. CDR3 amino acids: CASSFLPVSSGNTIYF. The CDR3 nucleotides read TGTGCCAGCAGTTTTCTCCCGGTCAGCTCTGGAAACACCATATATTTT.